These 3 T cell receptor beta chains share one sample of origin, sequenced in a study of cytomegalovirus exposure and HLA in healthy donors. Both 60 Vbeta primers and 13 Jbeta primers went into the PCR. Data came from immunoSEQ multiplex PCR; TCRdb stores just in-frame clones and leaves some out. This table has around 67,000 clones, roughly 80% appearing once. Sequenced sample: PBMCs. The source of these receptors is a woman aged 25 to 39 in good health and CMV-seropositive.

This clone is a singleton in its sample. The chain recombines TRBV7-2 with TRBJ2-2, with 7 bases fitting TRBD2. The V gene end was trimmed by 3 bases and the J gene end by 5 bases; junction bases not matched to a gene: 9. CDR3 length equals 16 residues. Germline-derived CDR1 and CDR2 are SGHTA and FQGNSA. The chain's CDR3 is CASSLGSSGLTGELFF. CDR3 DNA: TGTGCCAGCAGCTTGGGGTCTAGCGGACTGACCGGGGAGCTGTTTTTT.

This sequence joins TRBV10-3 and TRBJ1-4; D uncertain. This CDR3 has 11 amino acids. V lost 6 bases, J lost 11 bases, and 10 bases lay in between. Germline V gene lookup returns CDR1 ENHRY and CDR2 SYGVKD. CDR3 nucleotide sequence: TGTGCCATCAGCGGTGGTACTAAACTGTTTTTT. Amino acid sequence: CAISGGTKLFF.

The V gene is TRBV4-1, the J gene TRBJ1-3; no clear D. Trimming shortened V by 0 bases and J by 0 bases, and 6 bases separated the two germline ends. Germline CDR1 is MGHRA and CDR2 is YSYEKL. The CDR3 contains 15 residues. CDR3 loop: CASSQDRVSGNTIYF. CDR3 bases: TGCGCCAGCAGCCAAGATCGCGTCTCTGGAAACACCATATATTTT.